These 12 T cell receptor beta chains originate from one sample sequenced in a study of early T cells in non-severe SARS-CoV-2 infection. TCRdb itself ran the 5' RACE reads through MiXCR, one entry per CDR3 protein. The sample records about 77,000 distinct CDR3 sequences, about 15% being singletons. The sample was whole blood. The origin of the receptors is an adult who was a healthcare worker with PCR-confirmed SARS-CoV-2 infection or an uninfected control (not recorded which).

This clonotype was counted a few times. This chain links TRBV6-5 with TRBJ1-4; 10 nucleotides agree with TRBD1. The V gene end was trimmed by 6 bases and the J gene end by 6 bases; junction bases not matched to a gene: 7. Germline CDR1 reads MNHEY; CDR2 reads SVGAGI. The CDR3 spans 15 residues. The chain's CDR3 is CASSPLGTGDEKLFF. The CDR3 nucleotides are TGTGCCAGCAGCCCTCTGGGGACAGGGGATGAAAAACTGTTTTTT.

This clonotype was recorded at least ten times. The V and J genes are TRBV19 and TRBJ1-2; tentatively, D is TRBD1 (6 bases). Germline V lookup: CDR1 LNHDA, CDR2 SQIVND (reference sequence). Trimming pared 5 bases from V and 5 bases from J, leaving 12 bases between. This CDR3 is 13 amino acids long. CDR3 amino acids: CASSPLGGYGYTF. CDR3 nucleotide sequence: TGTGCCAGTAGTCCCCTAGGGGGGTATGGCTACACCTTC.

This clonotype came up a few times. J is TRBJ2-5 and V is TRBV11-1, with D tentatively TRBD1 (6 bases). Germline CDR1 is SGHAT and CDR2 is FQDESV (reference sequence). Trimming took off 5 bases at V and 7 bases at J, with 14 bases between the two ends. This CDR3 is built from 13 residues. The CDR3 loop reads CASSLGTSRTQYF. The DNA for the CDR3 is TGTGCCAGCAGCCTCGGGACATCCAGGACCCAGTACTTC.

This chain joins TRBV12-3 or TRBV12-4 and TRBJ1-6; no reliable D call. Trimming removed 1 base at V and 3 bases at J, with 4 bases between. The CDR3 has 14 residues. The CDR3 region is CASSLGNYNSPLHF. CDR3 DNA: TGTGCCAGCAGTTTAGGGAACTATAATTCACCCCTCCACTTT.

As DNA, the CDR3 is TGTGCGGGGGGGGAAAGCTCCTACAATGAGCAGTTCTTC. Protein: CAGGESSYNEQFF. V gene TRBV6-1 combines with J gene TRBJ2-1; 7 bases line up with TRBD2. Germline V gives CDR1 MNHNS, CDR2 SASEGT. The CDR3 is made up of 13 amino acids.

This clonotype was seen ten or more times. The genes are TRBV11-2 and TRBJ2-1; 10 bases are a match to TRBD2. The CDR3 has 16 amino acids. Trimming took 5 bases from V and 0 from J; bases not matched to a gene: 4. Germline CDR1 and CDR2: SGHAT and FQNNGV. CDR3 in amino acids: CASSPRTSGSYNEQFF. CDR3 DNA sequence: TGTGCCAGCAGCCCTAGGACTAGCGGCTCCTACAATGAGCAGTTCTTC.

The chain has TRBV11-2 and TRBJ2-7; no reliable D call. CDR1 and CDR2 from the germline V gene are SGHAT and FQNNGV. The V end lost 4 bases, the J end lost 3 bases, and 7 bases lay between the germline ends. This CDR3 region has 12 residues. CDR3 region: CASSSDGYEQYF. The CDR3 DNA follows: TGTGCCAGCAGCTCCGACGGCTACGAGCAGTACTTC.

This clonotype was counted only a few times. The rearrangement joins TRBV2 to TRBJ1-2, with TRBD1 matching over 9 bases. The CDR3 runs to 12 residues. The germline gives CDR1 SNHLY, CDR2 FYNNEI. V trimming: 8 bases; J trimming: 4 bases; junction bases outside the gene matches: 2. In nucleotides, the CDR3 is TGTGCCAGCGCGACAGGGGGCTATGGCTACACCTTC. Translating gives CASATGGYGYTF.

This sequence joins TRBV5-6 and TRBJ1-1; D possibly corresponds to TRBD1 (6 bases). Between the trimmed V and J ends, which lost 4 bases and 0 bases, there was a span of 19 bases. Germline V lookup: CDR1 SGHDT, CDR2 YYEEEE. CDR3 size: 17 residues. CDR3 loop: CASSERGGGLMNTEAFF. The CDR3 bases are TGTGCCAGCAGCGAACGAGGTGGGGGCCTAATGAACACTGAAGCTTTCTTT.

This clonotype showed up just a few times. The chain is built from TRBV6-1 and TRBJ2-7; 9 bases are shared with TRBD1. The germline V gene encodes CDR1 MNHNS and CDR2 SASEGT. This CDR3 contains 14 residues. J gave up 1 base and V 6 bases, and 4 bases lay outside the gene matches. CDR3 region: CASRTGTGSYEQYF. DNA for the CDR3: TGTGCCAGCAGGACCGGGACAGGGTCCTACGAGCAGTACTTC.

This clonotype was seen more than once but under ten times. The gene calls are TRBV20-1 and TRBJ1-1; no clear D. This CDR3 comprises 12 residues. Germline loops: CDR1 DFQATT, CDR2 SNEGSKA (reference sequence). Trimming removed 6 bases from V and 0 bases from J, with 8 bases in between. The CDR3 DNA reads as TGCAGTGCCGGGAATATGAACACTGAAGCTTTCTTT. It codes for CSAGNMNTEAFF.

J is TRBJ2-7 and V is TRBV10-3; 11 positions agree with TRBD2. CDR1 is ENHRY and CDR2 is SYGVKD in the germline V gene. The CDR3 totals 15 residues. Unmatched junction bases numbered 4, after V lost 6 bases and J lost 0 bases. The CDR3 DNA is TGTGCCATCAGGCGCGGGACTAGCGGCTCCTACGAGCAGTACTTC. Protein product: CAIRRGTSGSYEQYF.